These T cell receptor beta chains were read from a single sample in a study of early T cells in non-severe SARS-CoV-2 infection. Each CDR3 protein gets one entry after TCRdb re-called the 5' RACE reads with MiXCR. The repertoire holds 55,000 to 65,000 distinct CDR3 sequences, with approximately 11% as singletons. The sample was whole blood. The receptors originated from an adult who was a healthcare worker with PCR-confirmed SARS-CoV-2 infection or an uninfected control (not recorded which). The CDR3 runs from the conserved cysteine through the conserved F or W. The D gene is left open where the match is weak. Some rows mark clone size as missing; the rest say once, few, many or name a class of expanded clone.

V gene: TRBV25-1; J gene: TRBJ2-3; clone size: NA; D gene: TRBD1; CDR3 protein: CASSVGGPDTQYF; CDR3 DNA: TGTGCCAGCAGTGTAGGGGGCCCAGATACGCAGTATTTT
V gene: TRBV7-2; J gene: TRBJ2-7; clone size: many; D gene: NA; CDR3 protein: CASSLGVWVYEQYF; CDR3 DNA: TGTGCCAGCAGCTTAGGGGTCTGGGTCTACGAGCAGTACTTC
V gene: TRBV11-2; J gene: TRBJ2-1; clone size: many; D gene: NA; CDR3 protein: CASSPGYWHSSSYNEQFF; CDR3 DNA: TGTGCCAGCAGCCCCGGCTACTGGCATTCGAGCTCCTACAATGAGCAGTTCTTC
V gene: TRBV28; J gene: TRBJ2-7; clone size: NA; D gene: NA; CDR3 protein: CASSLEGRYEQYF; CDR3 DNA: TGTGCCAGCAGTTTAGAGGGGCGCTACGAGCAGTACTTC
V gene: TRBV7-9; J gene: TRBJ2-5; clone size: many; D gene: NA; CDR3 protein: CASQGAVQETQYF; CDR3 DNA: TGTGCCAGCCAAGGTGCCGTGCAAGAGACCCAGTACTTC
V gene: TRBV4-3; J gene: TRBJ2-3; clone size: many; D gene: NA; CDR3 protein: CASSQGAEGPGGSTDTQYF; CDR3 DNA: TGCGCCAGCAGCCAAGGCGCCGAAGGCCCAGGAGGTAGCACAGATACGCAGTATTTT
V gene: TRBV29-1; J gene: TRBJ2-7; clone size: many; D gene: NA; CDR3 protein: CSVLPHDTYEQYF; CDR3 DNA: TGCAGCGTTCTCCCACACGATACCTACGAGCAGTACTTC
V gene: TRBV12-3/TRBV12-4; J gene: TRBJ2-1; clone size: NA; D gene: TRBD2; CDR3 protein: CASTLAGVLNEQFF; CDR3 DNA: TGTGCCAGCACCCTAGCGGGGGTGCTCAATGAGCAGTTCTTC
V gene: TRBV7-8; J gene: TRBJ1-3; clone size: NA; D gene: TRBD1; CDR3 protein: CASMGQGSGNTIYF; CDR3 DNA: TGTGCCAGCATGGGACAGGGGTCAGGAAACACCATATATTTT
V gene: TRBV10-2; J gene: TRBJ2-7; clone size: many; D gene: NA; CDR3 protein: CASSESTHGPAQYF; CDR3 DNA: TGCGCCAGCAGTGAGTCGACTCATGGTCCAGCGCAGTACTTC
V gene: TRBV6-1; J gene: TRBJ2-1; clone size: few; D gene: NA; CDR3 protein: CASSTYPGDEQFF; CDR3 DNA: TGTGCCAGCAGTACTTATCCAGGCGATGAGCAGTTCTTC
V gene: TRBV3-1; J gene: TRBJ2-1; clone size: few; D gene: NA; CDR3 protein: CASSQMQGSYNEQFF; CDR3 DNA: TGTGCCAGCAGCCAAATGCAAGGGTCCTACAATGAGCAGTTCTTC
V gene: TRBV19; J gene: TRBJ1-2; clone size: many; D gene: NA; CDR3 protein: CASSRGGKANYGYTF; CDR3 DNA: TGTGCCAGTAGTAGGGGAGGTAAAGCGAACTATGGCTACACCTTC
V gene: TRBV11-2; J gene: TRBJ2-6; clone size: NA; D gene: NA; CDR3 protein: CASSFSGPHSGANVLTF; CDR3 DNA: TGTGCCAGCAGCTTCTCGGGACCTCACTCTGGGGCCAACGTCCTGACTTTC
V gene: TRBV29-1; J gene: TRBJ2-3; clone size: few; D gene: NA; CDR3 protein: CSGHSTDTQYF; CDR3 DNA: TGCAGCGGACATAGCACAGATACGCAGTATTTT
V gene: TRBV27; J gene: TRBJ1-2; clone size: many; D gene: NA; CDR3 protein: CASSDRSAGYTF; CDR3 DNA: TGTGCCAGCTCTGACCGCTCCGCGGGCTACACCTTC
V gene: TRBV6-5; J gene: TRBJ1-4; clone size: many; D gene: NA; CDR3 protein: CASSYSAGTFGETNEKLFF; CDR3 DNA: TGTGCCAGCAGTTACTCCGCCGGGACATTCGGCGAAACTAATGAAAAACTGTTTTTT
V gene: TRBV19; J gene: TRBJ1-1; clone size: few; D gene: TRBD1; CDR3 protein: CASSLVGGQVGEAFF; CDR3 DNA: TGTGCCAGTAGCTTAGTAGGCGGACAGGTCGGAGAAGCTTTCTTT
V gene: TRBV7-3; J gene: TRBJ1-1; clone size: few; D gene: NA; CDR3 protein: CASSLIPSSTEAFF; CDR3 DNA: TGTGCCAGCAGCTTAATCCCCAGTTCCACTGAAGCTTTCTTT
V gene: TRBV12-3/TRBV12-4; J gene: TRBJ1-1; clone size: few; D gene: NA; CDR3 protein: CASSFGVEAFF; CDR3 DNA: TGTGCCAGCAGTTTCGGAGTGGAAGCTTTCTTT